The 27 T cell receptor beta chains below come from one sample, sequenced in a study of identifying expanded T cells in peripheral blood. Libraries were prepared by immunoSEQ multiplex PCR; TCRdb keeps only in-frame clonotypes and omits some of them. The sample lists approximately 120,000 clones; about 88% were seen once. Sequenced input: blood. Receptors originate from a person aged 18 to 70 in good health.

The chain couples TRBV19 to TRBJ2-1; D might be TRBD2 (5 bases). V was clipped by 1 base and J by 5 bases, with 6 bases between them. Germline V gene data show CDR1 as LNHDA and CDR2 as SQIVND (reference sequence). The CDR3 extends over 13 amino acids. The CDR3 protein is CASSIGTHNEQFF. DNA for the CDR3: TGTGCCAGTAGTATAGGGACTCACAATGAGCAGTTCTTC.

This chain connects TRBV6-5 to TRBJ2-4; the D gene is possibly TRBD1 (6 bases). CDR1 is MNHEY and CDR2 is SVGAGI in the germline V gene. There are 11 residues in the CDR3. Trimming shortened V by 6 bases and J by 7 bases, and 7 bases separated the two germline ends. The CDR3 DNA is TGTGCCAGCAGGGACAGCAACATTCAGTACTTC. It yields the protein CASRDSNIQYF.

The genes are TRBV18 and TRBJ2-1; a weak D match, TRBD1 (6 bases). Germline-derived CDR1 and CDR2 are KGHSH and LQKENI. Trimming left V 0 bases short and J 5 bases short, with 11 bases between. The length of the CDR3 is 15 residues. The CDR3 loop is CASSPPVAGDNEQFF. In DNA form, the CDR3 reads TGTGCCAGCTCACCACCTGTAGCAGGGGACAATGAGCAGTTCTTC.

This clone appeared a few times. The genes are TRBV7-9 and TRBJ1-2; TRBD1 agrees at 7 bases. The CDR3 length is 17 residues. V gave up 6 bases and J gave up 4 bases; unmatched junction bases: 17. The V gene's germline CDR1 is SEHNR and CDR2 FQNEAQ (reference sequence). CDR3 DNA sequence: TGTGCCAGCAGACCTGGGCCCACAGGGGCAGAAGGCTATGGCTACACCTTC. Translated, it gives CASRPGPTGAEGYGYTF.

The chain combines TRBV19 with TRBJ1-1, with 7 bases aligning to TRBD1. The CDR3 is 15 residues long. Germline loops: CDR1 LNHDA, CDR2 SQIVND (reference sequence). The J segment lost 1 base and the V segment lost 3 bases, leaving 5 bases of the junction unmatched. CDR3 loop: CASSIWTGWNTEAFF. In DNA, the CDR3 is TGTGCCAGTAGTATTTGGACAGGTTGGAACACTGAAGCTTTCTTT.

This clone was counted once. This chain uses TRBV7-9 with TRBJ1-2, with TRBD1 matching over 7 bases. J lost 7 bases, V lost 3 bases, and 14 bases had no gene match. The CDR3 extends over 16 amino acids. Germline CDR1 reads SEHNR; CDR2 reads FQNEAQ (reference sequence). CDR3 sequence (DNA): TGTGCCAGCAGCTTCGCCGGGACAGAGACGGGCGTTGGCTACACCTTC. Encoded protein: CASSFAGTETGVGYTF.

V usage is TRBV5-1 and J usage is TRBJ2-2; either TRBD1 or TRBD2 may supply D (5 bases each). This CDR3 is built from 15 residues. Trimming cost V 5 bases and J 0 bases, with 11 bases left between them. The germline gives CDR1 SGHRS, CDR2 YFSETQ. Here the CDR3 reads CASSLGPTNTGELFF. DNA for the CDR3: TGCGCCAGCAGTCTGGGACCAACGAACACCGGGGAGCTGTTTTTT.

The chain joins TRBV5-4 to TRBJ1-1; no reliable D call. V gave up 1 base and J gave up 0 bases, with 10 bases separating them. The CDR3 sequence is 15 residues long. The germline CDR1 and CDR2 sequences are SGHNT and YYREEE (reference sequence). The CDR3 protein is CASSLSTSLNTEAFF. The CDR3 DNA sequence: TGTGCCAGCAGCTTGTCGACATCACTGAACACTGAAGCTTTCTTT. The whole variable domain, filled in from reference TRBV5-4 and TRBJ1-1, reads ETGVTQSPTHLIKTRGQQVTLRCSSQSGHNTVSWYQQALGQGPQFIFQYYREEENGRGNFPPRFSGLQFPNYSSELNVNALELDDSALYLCASSLSTSLNTEAFFGQGTRLTVV.

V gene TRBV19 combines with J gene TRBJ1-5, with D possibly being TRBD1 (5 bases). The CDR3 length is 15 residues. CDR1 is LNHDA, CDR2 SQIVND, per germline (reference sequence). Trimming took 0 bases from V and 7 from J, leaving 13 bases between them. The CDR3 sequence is CASSIDRDAGQPQHF. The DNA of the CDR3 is TGTGCCAGTAGTATAGATCGGGACGCAGGGCAGCCCCAGCATTTT.

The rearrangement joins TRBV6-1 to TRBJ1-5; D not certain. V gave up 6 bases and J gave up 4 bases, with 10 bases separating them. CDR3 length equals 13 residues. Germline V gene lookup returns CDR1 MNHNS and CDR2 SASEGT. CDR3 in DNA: TGTGCCAGCAGGTTAGGGCAGAATCAGCCCCAGCATTTT. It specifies CASRLGQNQPQHF.

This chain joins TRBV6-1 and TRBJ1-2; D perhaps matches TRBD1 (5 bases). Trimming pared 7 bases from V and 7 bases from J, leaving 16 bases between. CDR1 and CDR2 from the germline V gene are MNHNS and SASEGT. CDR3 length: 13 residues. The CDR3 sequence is CASNPGSASGYTF. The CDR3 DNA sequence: TGTGCCAGCAACCCAGGGTCTGCTTCTGGCTACACCTTC.

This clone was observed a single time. As DNA, the CDR3 is TGTGCCAGCAGTCCCAGGGGAGATTATAATTCACCCCTCCACTTT. Its translation is CASSPRGDYNSPLHF. The chain is built from TRBV25-1 and TRBJ1-6, with D maybe TRBD1 (6 bases). This CDR3 comprises 15 residues. Per the germline V gene, CDR1 is MGHDK and CDR2 is SYGVNS. The ends were cut back, 5 bases at V and 4 bases at J, with 12 bases in the middle.

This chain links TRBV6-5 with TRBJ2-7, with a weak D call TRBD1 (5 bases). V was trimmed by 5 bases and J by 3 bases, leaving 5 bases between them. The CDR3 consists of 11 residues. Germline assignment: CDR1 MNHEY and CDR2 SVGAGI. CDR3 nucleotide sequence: TGTGCCAGCAGTAGGGGCTACGAGCAGTACTTC. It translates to CASSRGYEQYF.

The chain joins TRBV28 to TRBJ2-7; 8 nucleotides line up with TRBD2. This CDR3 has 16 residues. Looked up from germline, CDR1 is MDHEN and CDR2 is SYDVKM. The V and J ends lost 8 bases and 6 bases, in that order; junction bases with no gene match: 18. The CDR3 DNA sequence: TGTGCCAGCCGACGGTCACTGGGCGGGAGGATTAGCGAGCAGTACTTC. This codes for CASRRSLGGRISEQYF.

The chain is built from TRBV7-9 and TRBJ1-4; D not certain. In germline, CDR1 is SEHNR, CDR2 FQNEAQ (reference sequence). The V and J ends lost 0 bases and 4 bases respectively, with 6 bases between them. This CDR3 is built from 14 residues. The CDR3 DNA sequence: TGTGCCAGCAGCTTAGCGAATGGTAATGAAAAACTGTTTTTT. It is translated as CASSLANGNEKLFF.

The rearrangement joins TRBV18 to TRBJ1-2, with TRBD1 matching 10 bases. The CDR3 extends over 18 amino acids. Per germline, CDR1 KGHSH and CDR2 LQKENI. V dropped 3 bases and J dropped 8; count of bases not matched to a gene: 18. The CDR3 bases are TGTGCCAGCTCACCGGTGGGACAGGGGCGGTTATTCTCCTACGGCTACACCTTC. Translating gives CASSPVGQGRLFSYGYTF.

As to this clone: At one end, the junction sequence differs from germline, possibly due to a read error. The CDR3 is CASSVASENTIYF. CDR3 sequence (DNA): TGTGCCAGCAGCGTAGCGTCTGAAAACACCATATATTTT. V and J are TRBV9 and TRBJ1-3; D gene uncertain. Germline CDR1 and CDR2: SGDLS and YYNGEE. The CDR3 is made up of 13 amino acids.

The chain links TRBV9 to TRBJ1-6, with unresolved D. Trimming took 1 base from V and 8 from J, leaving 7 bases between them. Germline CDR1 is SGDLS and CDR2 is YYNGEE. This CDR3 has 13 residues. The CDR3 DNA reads TGTGCCAGCAGCGTAAATATGGATTCACCCCTCCACTTT. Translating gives CASSVNMDSPLHF.

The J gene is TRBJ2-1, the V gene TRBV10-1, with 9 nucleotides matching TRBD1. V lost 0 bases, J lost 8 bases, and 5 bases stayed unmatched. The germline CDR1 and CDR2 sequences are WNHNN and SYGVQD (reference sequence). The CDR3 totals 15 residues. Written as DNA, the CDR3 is TGCGCCAGCAGTGAGTCGCCGGACAGGGGACATGAGCAGTTCTTC. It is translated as CASSESPDRGHEQFF.

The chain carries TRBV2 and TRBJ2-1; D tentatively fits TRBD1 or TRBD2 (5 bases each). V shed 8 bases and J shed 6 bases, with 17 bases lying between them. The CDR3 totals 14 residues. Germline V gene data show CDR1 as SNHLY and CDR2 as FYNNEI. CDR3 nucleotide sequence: TGTGCCAGCCTCCTAGTTAATGGGGGCAATGAGCAGTTCTTC. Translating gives CASLLVNGGNEQFF.

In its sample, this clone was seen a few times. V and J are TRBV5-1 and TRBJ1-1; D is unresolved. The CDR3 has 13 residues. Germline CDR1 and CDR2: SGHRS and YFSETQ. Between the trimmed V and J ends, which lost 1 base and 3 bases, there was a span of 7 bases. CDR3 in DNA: TGCGCCAGCAGCTTGTTGGGTGACACTGAAGCTTTCTTT. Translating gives CASSLLGDTEAFF.

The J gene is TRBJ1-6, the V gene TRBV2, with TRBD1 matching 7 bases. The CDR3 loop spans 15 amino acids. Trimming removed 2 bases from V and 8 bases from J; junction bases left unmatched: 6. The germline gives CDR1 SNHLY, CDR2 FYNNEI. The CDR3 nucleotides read TGTGCCAGCAGTGAAAACACAGGGGAGGATTCACCCCTCCACTTT. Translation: CASSENTGEDSPLHF.

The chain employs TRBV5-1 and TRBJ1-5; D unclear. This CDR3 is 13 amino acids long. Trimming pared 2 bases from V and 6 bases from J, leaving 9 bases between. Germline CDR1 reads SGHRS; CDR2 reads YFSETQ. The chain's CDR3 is CASSLRVGQPQHF. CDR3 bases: TGCGCCAGCAGCTTAAGGGTTGGTCAGCCCCAGCATTTT.

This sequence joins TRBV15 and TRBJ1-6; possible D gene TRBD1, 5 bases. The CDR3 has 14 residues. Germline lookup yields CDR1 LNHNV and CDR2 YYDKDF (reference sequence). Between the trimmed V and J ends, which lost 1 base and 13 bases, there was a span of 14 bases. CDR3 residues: CATSRALQGGPLHF. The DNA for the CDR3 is TGTGCCACCAGCAGAGCCTTGCAGGGTGGGCCCCTCCACTTT.

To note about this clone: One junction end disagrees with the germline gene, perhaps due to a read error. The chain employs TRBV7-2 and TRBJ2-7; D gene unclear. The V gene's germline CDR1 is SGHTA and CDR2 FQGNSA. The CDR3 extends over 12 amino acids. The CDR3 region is CASSPSAYEQHF. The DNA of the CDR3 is TGTGCCAGCAGCCCAAGCGCGTACGAGCAGCACTTC.

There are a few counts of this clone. Here the CDR3 DNA reads TGTGCCAGCAGACCGGACAGGGTGAGGAACACTGAAGCTTTCTTT. It yields the protein CASRPDRVRNTEAFF. This sequence joins TRBV11-2 and TRBJ1-1; TRBD1 matches 8 bases. Losses at the gene ends were 6 bases for V and 1 base for J; bases not matched to a gene: 7. Per the germline V gene, CDR1 is SGHAT and CDR2 is FQNNGV. The CDR3 consists of 15 residues.

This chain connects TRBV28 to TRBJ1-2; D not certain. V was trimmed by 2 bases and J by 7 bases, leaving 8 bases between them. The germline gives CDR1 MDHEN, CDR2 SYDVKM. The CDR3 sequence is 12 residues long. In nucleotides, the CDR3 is TGTGCCAGCAGTTTACGTCCAGGTGGCTACACCTTC. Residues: CASSLRPGGYTF.